This is a list of T cell receptor beta chains from one sample in a study of blood T cell repertoires in COVID-19. Generated by immunoSEQ multiplex PCR, the TCRdb table keeps only in-frame clones and is missing some. The repertoire holds 110,000 or so clones, about 86% seen once, with 6% to 9.5% in the top ten. The sample comprised peripheral blood. These receptors were taken from a man aged 65-85 years who had recovered from COVID-19. Both conserved end residues are part of each CDR3. A D gene is named only where the DNA matches it firmly. Size is stated for part of the rows, as once, few or many counts, or as a class when the clone is expanded.

>-|TRBJ2-5|TRBV21-1|-
CARVGTDQETQYF
>-|TRBJ1-4|TRBV28|-
CASSRGSRDEKLFF
>TRBD2|TRBJ2-5|TRBV5-1|once
CASSYLAGAETQYF
>-|TRBJ1-4|TRBV5-1|-
CASSRTGPEEELFF
>TRBD1|TRBJ1-2|TRBV19|-
CASTLSTGGVGYTF
>TRBD2|TRBJ2-1|TRBV6-5|once
CATGTRGGSYNEQFF
>-|TRBJ1-1|TRBV28|-
CASTLTGRNTEAFF
>TRBD1|TRBJ1-1|TRBV7-3|-
CASSVTRGTEAFF
>-|TRBJ2-5|TRBV5-1|-
CASSLMDPGETQYF
>-|TRBJ2-1|TRBV4-1|-
CASSRLRASPYNEQFF
>-|TRBJ1-5|TRBV7-2|once
CASSLGKGGNQPQHF
>-|TRBJ2-5|TRBV3-1/TRBV3-2|-
CASSQGSWQETQYF
>TRBD2|TRBJ2-7|TRBV28|-
CASSLRLEVTSTYEQYF
>-|TRBJ1-3|TRBV18|-
CASSPRNSGNTIYF
>-|TRBJ2-7|TRBV28|-
CASSLSASVSSYEQYF
>TRBD1|TRBJ1-1|TRBV7-2|-
CASSLFYRGNTEAFF
>-|TRBJ2-5|TRBV10-2|-
CASSGWRETQYF
>-|TRBJ1-4|TRBV19|-
CATQPDRNEKLFF
>TRBD2|TRBJ2-2|TRBV4-2|-
CASSQEESGGNTGELFF
>TRBD1|TRBJ1-2|TRBV28|few
CASTRRGQRGYTF
>-|TRBJ2-3|TRBV7-9|-
CASSLRRNTQYF
>-|TRBJ2-5|TRBV7-9|-
CASTRRTDQETQYF
>-|TRBJ2-1|TRBV7-9|-
CASSLAGVHNEQFF
>TRBD1|TRBJ2-7|TRBV6-4|-
CASSDTGTGEQYF
>TRBD1|TRBJ2-5|TRBV27|-
CASSRGQGQETQYF
>TRBD1|TRBJ1-6|TRBV28|-
CASSQGNSPLHF
>-|TRBJ2-1|TRBV5-5|once
CASSLVLSSYNEQFF
>-|TRBJ2-5|TRBV7-2|-
CASSVERALYQETQYF
>-|TRBJ2-1|TRBV5-6|-
CASDLTGIYNEQFF
>TRBD2|TRBJ2-1|TRBV24-1|-
CATSDFPSGSYNEQFF
>TRBD2|TRBJ2-3|TRBV5-1|-
CASSPLTSGTSTDTQYF
>-|TRBJ2-2|TRBV5-1|-
CASSLGGAGELFF
>-|TRBJ1-2|TRBV29-1|-
CSVLTGSYGYTF
>-|TRBJ2-3|TRBV6-5|-
CASSYRSGTLKQYF
>TRBD2|TRBJ2-5|TRBV14|few
CASSRGLAGGTQYF
>-|TRBJ2-7|TRBV6-6|-
CASSYSPRPREDEQYF
>TRBD1|TRBJ2-7|TRBV29-1|-
CSASDRGYEQYF
>TRBD2|TRBJ2-1|TRBV19|-
CASSAGLAGGHNEQFF
>TRBD1|TRBJ1-1|TRBV10-3|-
CAIRDREGTEAFF
>-|TRBJ2-5|TRBV3-1/TRBV3-2|-
CASSRDTAEETQYF
>TRBD1|TRBJ1-1|TRBV6-5|-
CASSLRTGSNTEAFF
>-|TRBJ1-1|TRBV6-4|-
CASRSTDLNTEAFF
>-|TRBJ1-1|TRBV14|once
CASSQGRNTEAFF
>TRBD2|TRBJ2-3|TRBV9|once
CASSTRTSGSEGTQYF
>TRBD1|TRBJ1-1|TRBV7-8|-
CASSRDSSGTEAFF
>TRBD1|TRBJ2-7|TRBV6-2/TRBV6-3|-
CASSLRLRDRSHYEQYF
>-|TRBJ2-5|TRBV5-4|-
CASSLASGDETQYF
>TRBD1|TRBJ1-5|TRBV24-1|few
CATSDALRGQDQPQHF
>-|TRBJ2-3|TRBV5-4|-
CAPGERSTDTQYF
>-|TRBJ2-7|TRBV27|few
CASSRQFTSSYEQYF
>TRBD1|TRBJ1-1|TRBV3-1/TRBV3-2|-
CASSPRTGPDTEAFF
>-|TRBJ2-1|TRBV28|-
CASSRAPRLVGEQFF
>-|TRBJ2-6|TRBV11-3|-
CASTIGGDTQPSGANVLTF